Listed here is a single T cell receptor beta chain. V was clipped by 3 bases and J by 10 bases, with 16 bases between them. Looked up from germline, CDR1 is MDHEN and CDR2 is SYDVKM. This CDR3 comprises 14 residues. As handled by the study authors: Estimates of nucleated cell counts were drawn from the amplification of reference gene primers. Assay: immunoSEQ multiplex PCR; the TCRdb copy retains only in-frame clones and omits some. The DNA was the basis for D and trimming; V, J and clone size are from that table. The sample has roughly 100,000 clones; over 65% are singletons. The data stem from a study of blood T cell repertoires in COVID-19. For the study at large: Both acute and convalescent COVID-19 samples were obtained from the United States, Italy and Spain. The analysed material was cDNA or gDNA that came from T cells, B-cell-depleted T cells, or PBMCs.

This TCR was recovered from a man in his 60s with acute or convalescent COVID-19. The sequencing sample was made of peripheral blood. The genes are TRBV28 and TRBJ2-1, with no clear D. The CDR3 reads CASSFYYPQAEQFF. The CDR3 DNA reads as TGTGCCAGCAGTTTCTACTACCCCCAAGCCGAGCAGTTCTTC.